These T cell receptor beta chains were read from a single sample in a study of blood T cell repertoires in COVID-19. Sequenced by immunoSEQ multiplex PCR; TCRdb stores in-frame clones only, minus some. The repertoire includes about 350,000 clones, 85% to 90% of them detected once, and approximately 0.97% sits in the top ten. Sequencing input: PBMCs or T cells enriched from blood (not recorded which). The receptors here all came from a woman aged 30 to 39 who had been exposed to COVID-19. Both conserved end residues are part of each CDR3. D genes are given only for firm matches. The listing skips clone size in some rows; elsewhere it reads once, few, many or a size class.

TRBJ2-3 TRBV4-2 once . CASGEGTDTQYF TGTGCCAGTGGTGAGGGCACAGATACGCAGTATTTT
TRBJ1-4 TRBV5-6 . . CASSLARGRVATNEKLFF TGTGCCAGCAGCTTGGCCAGGGGCAGGGTTGCAACTAATGAAAAACTGTTTTTT
TRBJ1-2 TRBV9 . . CASSVARRTGVYGYTF TGTGCCAGCAGCGTAGCTCGGAGGACGGGAGTCTATGGCTACACCTTC
TRBJ2-1 TRBV27 . . CASTTGTNEQFF TGTGCCAGCACCACTGGGACAAATGAGCAGTTCTTC
TRBJ2-3 TRBV28 . TRBD2 CASSPLGREPSTDTQYF TGTGCCAGCAGTCCCCTGGGGCGGGAGCCGAGCACAGATACGCAGTATTTT
TRBJ2-7 TRBV7-8 . TRBD2 CASSLPLAGGSYEQYF TGTGCCAGCAGCTTACCACTAGCGGGAGGAAGCTACGAGCAGTACTTC
TRBJ2-6 TRBV14 . . CASSQDLVLSGANVLTF TGTGCCAGCAGCCAAGATCTTGTCTTGTCTGGGGCCAACGTCCTGACTTTC
TRBJ2-3 TRBV9 . TRBD2 CASSVDRLAGATDTQYF TGTGCCAGCAGCGTGGATCGACTAGCGGGAGCGACAGATACGCAGTATTTT
TRBJ2-5 TRBV3-1/TRBV3-2 . TRBD2 CASSQDVLAGQQETQYF TGTGCCAGCAGCCAAGACGTACTAGCGGGTCAACAAGAGACCCAGTACTTC
TRBJ2-3 TRBV3-1/TRBV3-2 once . CASSQVGYGGDTQYF TGTGCCAGCAGCCAAGTGGGCTACGGGGGAGATACGCAGTATTTT
TRBJ2-5 TRBV5-1 . TRBD2 CASSLGAGVSGTSAETQYF TGCGCCAGCAGCTTGGGGGCCGGTGTATCCGGGACTAGCGCGGAGACCCAGTACTTC
TRBJ2-7 TRBV28 . . CASSPPLGLIGYEQYF TGTGCCAGCAGCCCACCCCTTGGACTAATTGGCTACGAGCAGTACTTC
TRBJ2-7 TRBV6-5 . . CASSYRGAQPKDEQYF TGTGCCAGCAGTTACCGGGGAGCACAACCTAAGGACGAGCAGTACTTC
TRBJ2-1 TRBV5-1 . . CASSFLTSEQFF TGCGCCAGCAGCTTCCTCACTAGCGAGCAGTTCTTC